This T cell receptor beta chain derives from a study of T cells in localized non-small cell lung cancer (dated by TCRdb to the early 2020s). Background on the whole study: The study analyzed T cell repertoires of 236 early-stage NSCLC patients, comparing tumors and uninvolved tumor-adjacent lungs. The cohort was made up of fewer than 250 treatment-naive NSCLC patients whose localized lung tumors had been resected. A mean age of approximately 66 years was recorded for the NSCLC patients, of whom more than 120 were male and about a hundred were female.

The immunoSEQ Assay was used to sequence TCR beta CDR3 regions from DNA. Per the original workflow: T cell density was computed as TCR beta template counts normalized to usable DNA estimated by amplifying housekeeping genes. The preseqR package was used to estimate richness by extrapolating to 400,000 templates for PBMC samples and to 120,000 templates for tissue samples. Clonality was defined by subtracting Pielou's evenness from one. Tissue-enriched TCRs were identified by differential abundance testing using productive amino-acid clonotypes, minimum total count 5 and alpha 0.1. The Jaccard Index and the Morisita Overlap Index were used to quantify repertoire overlap between compartments. GLIPH grouped TCR beta CDR3s together with public tetramer-defined viral CDR3s, and a viral motif had to include at least three viral sequences and show V-gene enrichment. TCRdb carries this immuneACCESS record with in-frame sequences only. Its versions omit some clonotypes, under half of them owing to an unresolved V gene in the studies checked, with the rest unexplained. From that table come the V and J calls and clone size; the DNA was used to work out D and trimming. For this sample the table gives tens of thousands of clones, of which 70% to 90% were detected only once. 10% of the sample rests with the top ten.

This clone was recorded only once. What this receptor recognizes is not known. No base-level quality is on record; no much larger clone is a single base apart. At diagnosis, tumor, uninvolved tumor-adjacent lung and peripheral blood were collected and then preserved as a mix of FFPE and fresh-frozen material. For TCR repertoire profiling, the blood samples were analyzed as peripheral blood mononuclear cells. Results and caveats for the whole study, not just this receptor: Because the study design was exploratory, TCR variables were selected using unadjusted p-values without false-discovery rate correction. Uninvolved tumor-adjacent lung showed the highest T cell clonality, higher than tumor, which suggests more focused antigenic responses in the adjacent lung. Because multi-region tumor sequencing was not done, intratumor heterogeneity could not be ruled out. Of the top 100 tumor clones, a median of roughly 60 were detected in paired uninvolved adjacent lung; under 35 were also among that lung's top 100. Higher blood T cell density associated with longer overall survival, while higher adjacent-lung clonality associated with shorter survival.

This clonotype was sampled from a woman between 40 and 69 years old with stage I lung adenocarcinoma. The specimen comprised peripheral blood, sampled before any cancer treatment.

The CDR3 in this case is CASSLAATASTYEQYF. At the DNA level, the sequence is TGCGCCAGCAGCTTGGCTGCCACGGCATCCACCTACGAGCAGTACTTC. This chain is built from TRBV5-1 and TRBJ2-7, with no confidently assigned D gene. Trimming costs V 0 bases and J 2 bases, and their ends lie 15 bases apart. Per the germline V gene, SGHRS is the CDR1 and YFSETQ is the CDR2. Taken from cysteine to phenylalanine, the CDR3 has 16 residues. Of all the DNA, just the CDR3 is kept, 48 bases in frame from base 1.